This record concerns one T cell receptor beta chain sequence. Its antigen remains unknown. The CDR3 extends over 13 amino acids. Germline V gene lookup returns CDR1 SQVTM and CDR2 ANQGSEA. Each CDR3 protein gets one entry in TCRdb, which reprocessed the 5' RACE reads and gives no DNA. Seen in this sample are about 260,000 distinct CDR3 sequences; the ten most common clones hold 4.2%. The data were obtained in a study of T cells expressing NK-cell markers. For the study at large: Investigators obtained TCR beta repertoires from sorted CD3+CD56+NKG2C+, CD3+CD56+NKG2C- and CD3+CD56-NKG2C+ T cells.

Study conclusions and caveats: Whether the expanded NKG2C+ T cell clones recognized HCMV remained unclear.

This TCR came from a woman between 18 and 70 years old in good health. Material for sequencing was blood T cells: a sorted CD56 or NKG2C T cell subset, CD4+ or CD8+ T cells, or bulk PBMC T cells (not recorded which). The chain joins TRBV29-1 to TRBJ2-5; TCRdb's D call, TRBD1, is unchecked because there is no DNA. CDR3 sequence reads: CSVKGRIQETQYF.